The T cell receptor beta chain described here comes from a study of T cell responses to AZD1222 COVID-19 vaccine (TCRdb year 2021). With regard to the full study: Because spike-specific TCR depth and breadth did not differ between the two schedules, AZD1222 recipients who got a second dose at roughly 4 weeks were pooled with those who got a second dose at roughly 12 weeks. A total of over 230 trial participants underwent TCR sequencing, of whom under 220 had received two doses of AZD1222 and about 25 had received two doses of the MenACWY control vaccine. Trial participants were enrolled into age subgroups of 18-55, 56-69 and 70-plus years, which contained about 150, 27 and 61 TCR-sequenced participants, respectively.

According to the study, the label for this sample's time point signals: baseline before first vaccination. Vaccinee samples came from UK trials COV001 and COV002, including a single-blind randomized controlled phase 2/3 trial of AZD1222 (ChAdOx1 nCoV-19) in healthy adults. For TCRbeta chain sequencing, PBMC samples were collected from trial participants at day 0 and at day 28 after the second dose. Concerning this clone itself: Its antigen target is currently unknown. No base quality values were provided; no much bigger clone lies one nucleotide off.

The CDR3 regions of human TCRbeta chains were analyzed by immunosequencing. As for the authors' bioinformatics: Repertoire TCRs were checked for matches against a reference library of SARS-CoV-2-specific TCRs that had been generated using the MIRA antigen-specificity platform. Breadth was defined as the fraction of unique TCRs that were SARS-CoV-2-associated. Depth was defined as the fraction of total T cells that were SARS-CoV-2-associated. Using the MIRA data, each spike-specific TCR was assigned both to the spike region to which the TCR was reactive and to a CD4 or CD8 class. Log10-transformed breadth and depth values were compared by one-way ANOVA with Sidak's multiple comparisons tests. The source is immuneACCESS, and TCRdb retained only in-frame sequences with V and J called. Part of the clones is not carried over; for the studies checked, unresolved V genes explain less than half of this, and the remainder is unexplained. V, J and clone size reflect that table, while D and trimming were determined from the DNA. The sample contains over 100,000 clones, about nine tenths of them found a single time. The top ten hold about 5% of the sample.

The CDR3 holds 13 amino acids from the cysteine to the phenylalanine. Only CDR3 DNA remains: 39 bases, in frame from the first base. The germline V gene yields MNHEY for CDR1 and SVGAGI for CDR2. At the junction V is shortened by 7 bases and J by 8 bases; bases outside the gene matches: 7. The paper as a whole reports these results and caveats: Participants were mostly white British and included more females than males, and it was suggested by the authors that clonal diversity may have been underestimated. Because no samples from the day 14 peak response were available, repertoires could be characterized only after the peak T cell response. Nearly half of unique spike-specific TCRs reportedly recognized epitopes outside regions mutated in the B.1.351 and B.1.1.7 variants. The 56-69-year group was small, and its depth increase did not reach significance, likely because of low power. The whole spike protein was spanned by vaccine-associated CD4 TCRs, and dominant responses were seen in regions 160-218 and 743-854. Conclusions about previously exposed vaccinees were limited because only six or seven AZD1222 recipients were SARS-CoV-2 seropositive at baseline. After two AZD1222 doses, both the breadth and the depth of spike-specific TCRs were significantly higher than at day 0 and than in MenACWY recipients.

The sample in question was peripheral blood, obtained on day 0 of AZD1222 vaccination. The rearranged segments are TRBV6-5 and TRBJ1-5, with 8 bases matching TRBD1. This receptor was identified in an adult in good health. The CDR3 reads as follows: CASNGQGIEPQHF. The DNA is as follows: TGTGCCAGCAACGGACAGGGTATAGAGCCCCAGCATTTT.